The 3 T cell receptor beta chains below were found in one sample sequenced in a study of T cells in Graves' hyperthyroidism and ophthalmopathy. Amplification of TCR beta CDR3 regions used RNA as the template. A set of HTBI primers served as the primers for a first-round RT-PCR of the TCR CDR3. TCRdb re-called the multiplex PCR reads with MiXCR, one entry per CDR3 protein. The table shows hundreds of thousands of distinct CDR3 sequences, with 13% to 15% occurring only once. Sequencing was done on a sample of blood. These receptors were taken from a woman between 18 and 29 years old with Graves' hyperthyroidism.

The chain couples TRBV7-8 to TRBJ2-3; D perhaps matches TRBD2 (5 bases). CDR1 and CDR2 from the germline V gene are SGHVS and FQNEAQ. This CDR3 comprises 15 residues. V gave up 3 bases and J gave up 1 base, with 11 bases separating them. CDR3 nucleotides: TGTGCCAGCAGCTTCGGACTTCGACGCACAGATACGCAGTATTTT. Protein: CASSFGLRRTDTQYF.

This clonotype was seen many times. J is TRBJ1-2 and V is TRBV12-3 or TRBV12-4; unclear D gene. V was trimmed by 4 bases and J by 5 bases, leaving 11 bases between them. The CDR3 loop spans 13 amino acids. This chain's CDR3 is CASSSPTWYGYTF. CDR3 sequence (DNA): TGTGCCAGCAGTTCCCCGACCTGGTATGGCTACACCTTC.

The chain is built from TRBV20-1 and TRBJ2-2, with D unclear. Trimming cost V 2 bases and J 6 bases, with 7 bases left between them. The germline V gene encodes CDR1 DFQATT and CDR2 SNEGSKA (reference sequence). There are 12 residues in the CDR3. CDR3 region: CSARMVAGELFF. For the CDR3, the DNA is TGCAGTGCTAGAATGGTTGCCGGGGAGCTGTTTTTT.